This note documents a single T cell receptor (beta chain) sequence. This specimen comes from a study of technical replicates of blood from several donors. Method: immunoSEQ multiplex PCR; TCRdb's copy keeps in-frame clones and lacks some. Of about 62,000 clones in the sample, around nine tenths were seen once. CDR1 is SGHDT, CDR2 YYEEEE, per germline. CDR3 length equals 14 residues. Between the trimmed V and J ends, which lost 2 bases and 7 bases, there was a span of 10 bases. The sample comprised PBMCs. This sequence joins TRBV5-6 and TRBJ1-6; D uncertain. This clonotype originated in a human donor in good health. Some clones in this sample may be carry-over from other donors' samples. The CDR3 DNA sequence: TGTGCCAGCAGCTTTCCGGGAGGCAATTCACCCCTCCACTTT. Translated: CASSFPGGNSPLHF.